The rows below give T cell receptor beta chains drawn from one sample of a study of shared clonotypes between healthy human individuals. Libraries were prepared by immunoSEQ multiplex PCR; TCRdb keeps only in-frame clonotypes and omits some of them. The repertoire holds 2 million to 2.5 million clones, with just over 90% as singletons. Specimen: naive CD8+ T cells from PBMCs. These receptors all come from a man younger than 30 in good health. Some clones in this sample may be carry-over from other donors' samples. The CDR3 runs from the conserved cysteine through the conserved F or W. Fields, in order: J gene, V gene, D gene, clone size, CDR3 DNA, CDR3 protein. The D gene is left open where the match is weak. Size is omitted from some rows. Given values are once, few, many or a class for expanded clones.

j_gene: TRBJ1-1; v_gene: TRBV28; d_gene: NA; abundance: NA; CDR3nt: TGTGCCAGCAGTTTTTCGTGGGGGCTGAACACTGAAGCTTTCTTT; CDR3aa: CASSFSWGLNTEAFF
j_gene: TRBJ2-3; v_gene: TRBV29-1; d_gene: TRBD2; abundance: NA; CDR3nt: TGCAGCGTCCGACTAGCGGGAGGGACAGATACGCAGTATTTT; CDR3aa: CSVRLAGGTDTQYF
j_gene: TRBJ2-7; v_gene: TRBV18; d_gene: NA; abundance: NA; CDR3nt: TGTGCCAGCTCACTTACGGTTGGACGGGGCCACGAGCAGTACTTC; CDR3aa: CASSLTVGRGHEQYF
j_gene: TRBJ2-1; v_gene: TRBV9; d_gene: TRBD1; abundance: NA; CDR3nt: TGTGCCAGCAGCGTAGCTAGGGGGCTAAACAATGAGCAGTTCTTC; CDR3aa: CASSVARGLNNEQFF
j_gene: TRBJ2-7; v_gene: TRBV30; d_gene: NA; abundance: NA; CDR3nt: TGTGCCTGGGGACATACCGAGCAGTACTTC; CDR3aa: CAWGHTEQYF
j_gene: TRBJ2-5; v_gene: TRBV7-7; d_gene: TRBD2; abundance: NA; CDR3nt: TGTGCCAGCAGCTTGGGAGGGGCCCGGCCCCAAGAGACCCAGTACTTC; CDR3aa: CASSLGGARPQETQYF
j_gene: TRBJ1-1; v_gene: TRBV7-9; d_gene: NA; abundance: NA; CDR3nt: TGTGCCAGCAGCTCCCCCTTAGGGTCCCATGAAGCTTTCTTT; CDR3aa: CASSSPLGSHEAFF
j_gene: TRBJ1-1; v_gene: TRBV7-6; d_gene: NA; abundance: NA; CDR3nt: TGTGCCAGCAGCTTCGAGGTGAACACTGAAGCTTTCTTT; CDR3aa: CASSFEVNTEAFF
j_gene: TRBJ1-2; v_gene: TRBV2; d_gene: TRBD1; abundance: NA; CDR3nt: TGTGCCAGCAATGTAGGCGGGGACAGCGCGAGGGGTTACGGCTACACCTTC; CDR3aa: CASNVGGDSARGYGYTF
j_gene: TRBJ1-5; v_gene: TRBV1; d_gene: NA; abundance: NA; CDR3nt: TGCACCAGCAGCCTCCCGGACAGGGGGCTTGGCAGCAATCAGCCCCAGCATTTT; CDR3aa: CTSSLPDRGLGSNQPQHF
j_gene: TRBJ2-7; v_gene: TRBV27; d_gene: NA; abundance: NA; CDR3nt: TGTGCCAGCAGTTTACGTTTCGGACAGCACTACGAGCAGTACTTC; CDR3aa: CASSLRFGQHYEQYF
j_gene: TRBJ2-7; v_gene: TRBV11-2; d_gene: TRBD1; abundance: once; CDR3nt: TGTGCCAGCAGCTTAGACAGGACAGGGGGCAACGAGCAGTACTTC; CDR3aa: CASSLDRTGGNEQYF
j_gene: TRBJ1-2; v_gene: TRBV15; d_gene: TRBD1; abundance: NA; CDR3nt: TGTGCCACCAGCCCGCCAGGGACAGGACCGTATGGCTACACCTTC; CDR3aa: CATSPPGTGPYGYTF
j_gene: TRBJ2-1; v_gene: TRBV14; d_gene: TRBD2; abundance: NA; CDR3nt: TGTGCCAGCACCGCTTACGGGGGGTCCTCCTACAATGAGCAGTTCTTC; CDR3aa: CASTAYGGSSYNEQFF
j_gene: TRBJ2-1; v_gene: TRBV9; d_gene: NA; abundance: NA; CDR3nt: TGTGCCAGCAGCGCCTTAAATGAACAGTTCTTC; CDR3aa: CASSALNEQFF
j_gene: TRBJ1-2; v_gene: TRBV27; d_gene: TRBD1; abundance: NA; CDR3nt: TGTGCCAGCAGTTTATATCCTCCATTGACAGGGGTACATGGCTACACCTTC; CDR3aa: CASSLYPPLTGVHGYTF
j_gene: TRBJ2-7; v_gene: TRBV28; d_gene: TRBD2; abundance: NA; CDR3nt: TGTGCCAGCAGTTTAGCTCTACTAGCGGGAGCCCCCTACGAGCAGTACTTC; CDR3aa: CASSLALLAGAPYEQYF